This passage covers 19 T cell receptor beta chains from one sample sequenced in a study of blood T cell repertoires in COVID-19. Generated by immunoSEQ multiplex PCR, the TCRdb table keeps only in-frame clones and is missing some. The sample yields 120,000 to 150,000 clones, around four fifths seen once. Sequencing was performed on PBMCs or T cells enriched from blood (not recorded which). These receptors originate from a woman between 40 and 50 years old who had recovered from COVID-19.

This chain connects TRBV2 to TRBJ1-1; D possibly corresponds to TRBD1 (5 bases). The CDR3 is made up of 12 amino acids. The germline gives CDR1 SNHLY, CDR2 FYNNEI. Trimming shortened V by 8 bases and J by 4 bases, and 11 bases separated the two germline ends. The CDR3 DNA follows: TGTGCCAGCGGAATCAGGGTCACTGAAGCTTTCTTT. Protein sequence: CASGIRVTEAFF.

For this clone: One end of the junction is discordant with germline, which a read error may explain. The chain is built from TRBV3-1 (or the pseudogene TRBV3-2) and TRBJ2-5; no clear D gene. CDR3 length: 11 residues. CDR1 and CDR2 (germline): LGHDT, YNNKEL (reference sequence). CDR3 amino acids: CASSQAFESDF. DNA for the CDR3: TGTGCCAGCAGCCAAGCTTTTGAATCGGACTTC.

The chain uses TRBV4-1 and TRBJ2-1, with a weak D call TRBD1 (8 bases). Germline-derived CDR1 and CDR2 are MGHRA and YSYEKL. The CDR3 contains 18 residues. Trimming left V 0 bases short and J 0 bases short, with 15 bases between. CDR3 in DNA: TGCGCCAGCAGCCAAGATCAGGGGGCGGGAGCCTCCTACAATGAGCAGTTCTTC. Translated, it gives CASSQDQGAGASYNEQFF.

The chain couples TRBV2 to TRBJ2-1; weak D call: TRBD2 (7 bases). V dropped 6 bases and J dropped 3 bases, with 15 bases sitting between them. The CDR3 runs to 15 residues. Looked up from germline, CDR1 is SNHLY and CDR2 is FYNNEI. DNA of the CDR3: TGTGCCAGCAGCCCCCGGGGGGCGGGCTACAATGAGCAGTTCTTC. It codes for CASSPRGAGYNEQFF.

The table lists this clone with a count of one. The CDR3 DNA sequence: TGTGCCAGCAGCCTCGGACAGGGATACACTGAAGCTTTCTTT. Translated: CASSLGQGYTEAFF. The chain uses TRBV7-9 and TRBJ1-1, with 8 bases matching TRBD1. The CDR3 sequence is 14 residues long. V gave up 5 bases and J gave up 3 bases; unmatched junction bases: 5. Germline values: CDR1 SEHNR, CDR2 FQNEAQ (reference sequence). Filled out from reference TRBV7-9 and TRBJ1-1, the complete variable domain reads DTGVSQNPRHKITKRGQNVTFRCDPISEHNRLYWYRQTLGQGPEFLTYFQNEAQLEKSRLLSDRFSAERPKGSFSTLEIQRTEQGDSAMYLCASSLGQGYTEAFFGQGTRLTVV.

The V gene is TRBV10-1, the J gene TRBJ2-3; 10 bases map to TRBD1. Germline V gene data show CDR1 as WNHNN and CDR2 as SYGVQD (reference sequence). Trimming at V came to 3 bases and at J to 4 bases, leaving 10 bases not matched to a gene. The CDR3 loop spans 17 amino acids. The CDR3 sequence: CASSDSIGTGVSDTQYF. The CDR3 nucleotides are TGCGCCAGCAGTGACTCAATCGGGACAGGGGTCTCAGATACGCAGTATTTT.

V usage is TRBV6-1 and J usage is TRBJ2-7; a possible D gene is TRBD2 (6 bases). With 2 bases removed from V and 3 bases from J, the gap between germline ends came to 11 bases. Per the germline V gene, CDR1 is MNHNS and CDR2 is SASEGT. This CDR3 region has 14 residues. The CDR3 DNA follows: TGTGCCAGCAGTGAATGGGGAGGCAGCTACGAGCAGTACTTC. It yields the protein CASSEWGGSYEQYF.

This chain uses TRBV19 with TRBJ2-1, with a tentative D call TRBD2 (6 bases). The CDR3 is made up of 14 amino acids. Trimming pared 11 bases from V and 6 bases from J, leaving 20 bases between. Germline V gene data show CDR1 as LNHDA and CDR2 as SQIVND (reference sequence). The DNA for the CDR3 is TGTGCCTCAAGTCGGGACGCCGGGAGCAATGAGCAGTTCTTC. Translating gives CASSRDAGSNEQFF.

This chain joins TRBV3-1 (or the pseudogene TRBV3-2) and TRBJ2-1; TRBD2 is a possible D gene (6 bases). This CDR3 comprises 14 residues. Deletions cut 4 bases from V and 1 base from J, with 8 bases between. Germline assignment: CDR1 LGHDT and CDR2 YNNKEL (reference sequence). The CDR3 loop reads CASSPGGSYNEQFF. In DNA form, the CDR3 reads TGTGCCAGCAGCCCCGGGGGATCCTACAATGAGCAGTTCTTC.

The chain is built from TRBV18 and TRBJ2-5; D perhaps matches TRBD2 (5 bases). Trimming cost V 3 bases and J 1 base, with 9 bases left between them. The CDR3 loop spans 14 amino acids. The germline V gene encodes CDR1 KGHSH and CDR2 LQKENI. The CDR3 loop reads CASSPLLVQETQYF. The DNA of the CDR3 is TGTGCCAGCTCACCCCTACTAGTCCAAGAGACCCAGTACTTC.

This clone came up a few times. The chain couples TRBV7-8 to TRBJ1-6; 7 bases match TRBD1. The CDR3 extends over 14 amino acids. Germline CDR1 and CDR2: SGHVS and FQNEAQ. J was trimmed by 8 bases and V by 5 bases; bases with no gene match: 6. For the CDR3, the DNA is TGTGCCAGCAGCCTCCGGGACAGAGATTCACCCCTCCACTTT. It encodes CASSLRDRDSPLHF. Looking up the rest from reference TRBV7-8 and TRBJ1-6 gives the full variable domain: GAGVSQSPRYKVAKRGQDVALRCDPISGHVSLFWYQQALGQGPEFLTYFQNEAQLDKSGLPSDRFFAERPEGSVSTLKIQRTQQEDSAVYLCASSLRDRDSPLHFGNGTRLTVT.

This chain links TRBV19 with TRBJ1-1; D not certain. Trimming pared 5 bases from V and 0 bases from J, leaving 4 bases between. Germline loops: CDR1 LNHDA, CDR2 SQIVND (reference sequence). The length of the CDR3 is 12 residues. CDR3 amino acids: CASSDLNTEAFF. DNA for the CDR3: TGTGCCAGTAGTGACTTGAACACTGAAGCTTTCTTT.

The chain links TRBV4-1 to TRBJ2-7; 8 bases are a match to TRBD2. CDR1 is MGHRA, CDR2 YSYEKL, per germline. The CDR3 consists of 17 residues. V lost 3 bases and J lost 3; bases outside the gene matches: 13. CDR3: CASSQLDGTSPFYEQYF. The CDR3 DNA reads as TGCGCCAGCAGCCAGCTCGACGGGACTAGTCCTTTCTACGAGCAGTACTTC.

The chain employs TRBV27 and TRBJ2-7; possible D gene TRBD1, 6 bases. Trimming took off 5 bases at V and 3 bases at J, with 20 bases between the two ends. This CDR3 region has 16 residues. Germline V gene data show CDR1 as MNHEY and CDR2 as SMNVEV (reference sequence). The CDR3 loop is CASSITATGLSYEQYF. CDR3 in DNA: TGTGCCAGCAGTATCACCGCTACAGGGCTCAGCTACGAGCAGTACTTC.

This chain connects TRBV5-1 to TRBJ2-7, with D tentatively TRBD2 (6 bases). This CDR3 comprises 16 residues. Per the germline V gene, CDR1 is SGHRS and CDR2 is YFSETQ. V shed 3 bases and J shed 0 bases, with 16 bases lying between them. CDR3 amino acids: CASSSNQLAYSYEQYF. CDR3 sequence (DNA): TGCGCCAGCAGCTCCAATCAGCTAGCGTACTCCTACGAGCAGTACTTC.

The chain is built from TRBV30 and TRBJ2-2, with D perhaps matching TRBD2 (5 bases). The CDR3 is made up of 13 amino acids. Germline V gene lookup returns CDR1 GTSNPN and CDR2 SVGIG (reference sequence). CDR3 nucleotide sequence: TGTGCAGTTAACAAGCGGAGTGCCGGGGAGCTGTTTTTT. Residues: CAVNKRSAGELFF.

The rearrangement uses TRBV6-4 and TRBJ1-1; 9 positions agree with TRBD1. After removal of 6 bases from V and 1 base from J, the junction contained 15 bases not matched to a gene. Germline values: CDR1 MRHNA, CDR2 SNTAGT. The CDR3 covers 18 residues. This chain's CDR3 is CASRQYGTGMVGNTEAFF. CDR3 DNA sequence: TGTGCCAGCAGACAATATGGGACAGGGATGGTGGGGAACACTGAAGCTTTCTTT.

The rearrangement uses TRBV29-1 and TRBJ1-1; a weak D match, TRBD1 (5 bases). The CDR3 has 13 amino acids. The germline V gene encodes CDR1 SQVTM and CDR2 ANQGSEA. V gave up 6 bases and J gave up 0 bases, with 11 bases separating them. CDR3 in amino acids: CSVGGRLNTEAFF. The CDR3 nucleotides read TGCAGCGTGGGGGGACGGTTGAACACTGAAGCTTTCTTT.

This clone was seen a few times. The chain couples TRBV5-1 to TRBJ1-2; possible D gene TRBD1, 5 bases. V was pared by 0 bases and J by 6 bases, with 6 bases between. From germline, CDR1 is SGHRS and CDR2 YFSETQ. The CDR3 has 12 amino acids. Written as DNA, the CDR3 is TGCGCCAGCAGCTTGGAACAGGATGGCTACACCTTC. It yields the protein CASSLEQDGYTF.